A selection of T cell receptor beta chains follows, all from one sample in a study of cytomegalovirus exposure and HLA in healthy donors. Data came from immunoSEQ multiplex PCR; TCRdb stores just in-frame clones and leaves some out. The sample holds some 150,000 clones; roughly 10% are singletons and the top ten take less than 2%. Sequenced: PBMCs. The origin of the receptors is a male donor in good health and CMV-seronegative. CDR3s include the opening cysteine and the closing phenylalanine or tryptophan. A D gene is named only where the DNA matches it firmly. Expanded clones get a size class; other rows say once, few or many, or leave the size out.

d_call: NA
clone_size: NA
v_call: TRBV5-1
j_call: TRBJ2-3
cdr3_nt: TGCGCCAGCAGCTTGGTAGGCAGGGAAACAGATACGCAGTATTTT
cdr3_aa: CASSLVGRETDTQYF

d_call: TRBD1
clone_size: few
v_call: TRBV6-1
j_call: TRBJ2-5
cdr3_nt: TGTGCCAGCAGTGAAGTAAGGGACAGGGTAAAAGGCCGATTAGAGACCCAGTACTTC
cdr3_aa: CASSEVRDRVKGRLETQYF

d_call: NA
clone_size: NA
v_call: TRBV27
j_call: TRBJ1-6
cdr3_nt: TGTGCCAGCAGTTTGGGGGGTAATTCACCCCTCCACTTT
cdr3_aa: CASSLGGNSPLHF

d_call: NA
clone_size: NA
v_call: TRBV28
j_call: TRBJ1-4
cdr3_nt: TGTGCCAGCAGTTTGCGGGCAGGGGATGAGGGTGCAACTAATGAAAAACTGTTTTTT
cdr3_aa: CASSLRAGDEGATNEKLFF

d_call: TRBD1
clone_size: few
v_call: TRBV29-1
j_call: TRBJ2-2
cdr3_nt: TGCAGCGCCGGGACAGGGAACACCGGGGAGCTGTTTTTT
cdr3_aa: CSAGTGNTGELFF

d_call: TRBD1
clone_size: few
v_call: TRBV28
j_call: TRBJ1-2
cdr3_nt: TGTGCCAGCAGTGAGACAGGGCCTCAGGGCTACACCTTC
cdr3_aa: CASSETGPQGYTF

d_call: TRBD2
clone_size: few
v_call: TRBV5-1
j_call: TRBJ2-1
cdr3_nt: TGCGCCAGCAGCTTGGGGACTAGCGGGATTGGGGAGGGGCAGTTCTTC
cdr3_aa: CASSLGTSGIGEGQFF

d_call: NA
clone_size: NA
v_call: TRBV5-1
j_call: TRBJ1-2
cdr3_nt: TGCGCCAGCAGCTTGGTTGGCAGCCGAGACTCTAACTATGGCTACACCTTC
cdr3_aa: CASSLVGSRDSNYGYTF

d_call: TRBD1
clone_size: NA
v_call: TRBV6-5
j_call: TRBJ2-7
cdr3_nt: TGCGCCAGCAGCCCCTACAGGGGGACCTACGAGCAGTACTTC
cdr3_aa: CASSPYRGTYEQYF

d_call: NA
clone_size: few
v_call: TRBV25-1
j_call: TRBJ2-5
cdr3_nt: TGTGCCAGGCTAAAGGAGTACAGGGAGACCCAGTACTTC
cdr3_aa: CARLKEYRETQYF

d_call: TRBD2
clone_size: few
v_call: TRBV7-3
j_call: TRBJ2-3
cdr3_nt: TGTGCCAGCAGCTCTAGCGGGGCTAGCACAGATACGCAGTATTTT
cdr3_aa: CASSSSGASTDTQYF

d_call: TRBD1
clone_size: NA
v_call: TRBV11-2
j_call: TRBJ1-2
cdr3_nt: TGTGCCAGCAGCTTGTACAGGGGGCCCCACTATGGCTACACCTTC
cdr3_aa: CASSLYRGPHYGYTF

d_call: TRBD1
clone_size: few
v_call: TRBV25-1
j_call: TRBJ1-3
cdr3_nt: TGTGCCAGCAGTGATCGTATCAGGGGGTCCGGAAACACCATATATTTT
cdr3_aa: CASSDRIRGSGNTIYF

d_call: TRBD1
clone_size: NA
v_call: TRBV7-8
j_call: TRBJ1-5
cdr3_nt: TGTGCCAGCAGGATGGACAGGGGCGGGCAGCCCCAGCATTTT
cdr3_aa: CASRMDRGGQPQHF

d_call: NA
clone_size: few
v_call: TRBV19
j_call: TRBJ1-4
cdr3_nt: TGTGCCAGTAGTGCAGACAGAACAACTAATGAAAAACTGTTTTTT
cdr3_aa: CASSADRTTNEKLFF

d_call: NA
clone_size: few
v_call: TRBV28
j_call: TRBJ1-2
cdr3_nt: TGTGCCAGCAGTTTAAGGGGCCAACAGGGCTACACCTTC
cdr3_aa: CASSLRGQQGYTF

d_call: NA
clone_size: NA
v_call: TRBV10-3
j_call: TRBJ1-1
cdr3_nt: TGTGCCATCAGTGAGTCGAAGAAGCAAAACACTGAAGCTTTCTTT
cdr3_aa: CAISESKKQNTEAFF

d_call: NA
clone_size: NA
v_call: TRBV6-6
j_call: TRBJ1-4
cdr3_nt: TGTGCCAGCAGTGCCCCGGGGGGAGAACTGTTTTTT
cdr3_aa: CASSAPGGELFF

d_call: TRBD1
clone_size: few
v_call: TRBV7-2
j_call: TRBJ1-2
cdr3_nt: TGTGCCAGCAGCTTACGAGGACCGAGGGGACAGGTCGATTATGGCTACCCCTTC
cdr3_aa: CASSLRGPRGQVDYGYPF

d_call: NA
clone_size: NA
v_call: TRBV27
j_call: TRBJ1-5
cdr3_nt: TGTGCCAGCGGTAGCGCGTATAGCAATCAGCCCCAGCATTTT
cdr3_aa: CASGSAYSNQPQHF

d_call: NA
clone_size: few
v_call: TRBV11-2
j_call: TRBJ1-1
cdr3_nt: TGTGCCAGCAGCCCCCAAGGGGCTAAGAACACTGAAGCTTTCTTT
cdr3_aa: CASSPQGAKNTEAFF

d_call: TRBD1
clone_size: few
v_call: TRBV4-3
j_call: TRBJ2-2
cdr3_nt: TGCGCCAGCAGCCAAGGACAGGGGGTGAACACCGGGGAGCTGTTTTTT
cdr3_aa: CASSQGQGVNTGELFF

d_call: TRBD1
clone_size: NA
v_call: TRBV28
j_call: TRBJ1-1
cdr3_nt: TGTGCCACCAACCCCCAGGGGGAAACTGAAGCTTTCTTT
cdr3_aa: CATNPQGETEAFF

d_call: TRBD2
clone_size: few
v_call: TRBV7-2
j_call: TRBJ2-5
cdr3_nt: TGTGCCAGCAGCTCAACTAGCGGGGAAGAGACCCAGTACTTC
cdr3_aa: CASSSTSGEETQYF

d_call: NA
clone_size: NA
v_call: TRBV5-4
j_call: TRBJ2-7
cdr3_nt: TGTGCCAGCAGCTCCCCTCCCGGAGGGGTAAAAGAGTACTTC
cdr3_aa: CASSSPPGGVKEYF

d_call: TRBD1
clone_size: NA
v_call: TRBV29-1
j_call: TRBJ1-2
cdr3_nt: TGCAGCGCGACGACAGGGTTTCCCCTCTTC
cdr3_aa: CSATTGFPLF

d_call: NA
clone_size: few
v_call: TRBV6-6
j_call: TRBJ1-4
cdr3_nt: TGTGCCAGCAGTTGGACAGTTGTTAATGAAAAACTGTTTTTT
cdr3_aa: CASSWTVVNEKLFF

d_call: TRBD1
clone_size: few
v_call: TRBV10-3
j_call: TRBJ1-1
cdr3_nt: TGTGCCATTTCGACAGGGTGGAACACTGAAGCTTTCTTT
cdr3_aa: CAISTGWNTEAFF

d_call: NA
clone_size: NA
v_call: TRBV21-1
j_call: TRBJ2-2
cdr3_nt: TGTGCCAGCAGCCTAGGGGGGGACAGGGAGGTGGCCGGGGAGCTGTTTTTT
cdr3_aa: CASSLGGDREVAGELFF

d_call: NA
clone_size: NA
v_call: TRBV11-2
j_call: TRBJ2-7
cdr3_nt: TGTGCCAGCAGCTCCGGGAGAGGGTACACCTACGAGCAGTACTTC
cdr3_aa: CASSSGRGYTYEQYF

d_call: TRBD2
clone_size: few
v_call: TRBV30
j_call: TRBJ2-7
cdr3_nt: TGTGCCTGGAGCGCAGCGGGGCGCTCCTACGAGCAGTACTTC
cdr3_aa: CAWSAAGRSYEQYF

d_call: NA
clone_size: few
v_call: TRBV4-3
j_call: TRBJ2-3
cdr3_nt: TGCGCCAGCAGCCTTGGGTGGTCACAGGCCAACCCAGATACGCAGTATTTT
cdr3_aa: CASSLGWSQANPDTQYF

d_call: TRBD1
clone_size: NA
v_call: TRBV5-1
j_call: TRBJ2-7
cdr3_nt: TGCGCCAGCAGCCCCCCCGGACAGGAACCCTACGAGCAGTACTTC
cdr3_aa: CASSPPGQEPYEQYF

d_call: NA
clone_size: few
v_call: TRBV2
j_call: TRBJ2-5
cdr3_nt: TGTGCCAGCAGCGTATTCTCGGTTAGCGGCCTAGGGGAGACCCAGTACTTC
cdr3_aa: CASSVFSVSGLGETQYF

d_call: NA
clone_size: few
v_call: TRBV4-2
j_call: TRBJ1-5
cdr3_nt: TGTGCCAGCAGCCAAGATCTACGAGAGGCCGATCAGCCCCAGCATTTT
cdr3_aa: CASSQDLREADQPQHF

d_call: NA
clone_size: NA
v_call: TRBV29-1
j_call: TRBJ2-1
cdr3_nt: TGCAGCTCCGGGATCGGGCTTCCCTACAATGAGCAGTTCTTC
cdr3_aa: CSSGIGLPYNEQFF

d_call: TRBD1
clone_size: NA
v_call: TRBV4-3
j_call: TRBJ1-2
cdr3_nt: TGCGCCAGCAGCCAACCCGGACAGGCGGATGGCTACACCTTC
cdr3_aa: CASSQPGQADGYTF